This T cell receptor (beta chain) was captured in a study of blood T cell repertoires in COVID-19. Clones were sequenced by immunoSEQ multiplex PCR, and TCRdb holds only the in-frame ones, with some missing. This sample carries around 310,000 clones, nearly 90% of them seen once, and the ten largest clones take around 0.93%. V was pared by 10 bases and J by 10 bases, with 8 bases of the junction left unmatched. Per germline, CDR1 SNHLY and CDR2 FYNNEI. The CDR3 sequence is 11 residues long. The origin of this receptor is a middle-aged woman with COVID-19, enrolled during active disease. The chain combines TRBV2 with TRBJ2-7; 9 positions agree with TRBD2. What was sequenced was peripheral blood. Written as DNA, the CDR3 is TGTGCCATTCCTTGGCGGGGGGGTCAGTACTTC. Translated: CAIPWRGGQYF.